Below, 7 T cell receptor beta chains from the same sample are listed, as sequenced in a study of long-term antiretroviral therapy in people with HIV (dated by TCRdb to about 2022). The immunoSEQ hsTCRB v3.0 assay was used at survey level resolution to sequence the TRB variable region. Here the immuneACCESS table is served through TCRdb, limited to in-frame sequences with V and J called. Missing clones are a known gap in these copies; in checked studies unresolved V genes cover under half, and the rest lacks a known reason. Counted in this sample were about 50,000 clones; approximately 79% of them appeared once. The top ten constitute around 3.1% of the sample. Sequencing used unsorted PBMCs, obtained 0.8 years after starting antiretroviral therapy. Receptor source: a woman under 30 with HIV.

The genes are TRBV2 and TRBJ1-1; D might be TRBD1 (5 bases). The V gene lost 6 bases and the J gene lost 7 bases, with 18 bases spanning the gap. CDR1 and CDR2 (germline): SNHLY, FYNNEI. The CDR3 length is 14 residues. This chain's CDR3 is CASRSPGLLFEAFF. CDR3 DNA sequence: TGTGCCAGCAGATCACCGGGACTCCTCTTTGAAGCTTTCTTT.

CDR3 region: CASSMSGFSTEAFF. The CDR3 DNA is TGCGCCAGCAGTATGAGTGGGTTTTCAACTGAAGCTTTCTTT. V and J are TRBV4-3 and TRBJ1-1; D is undetermined. This CDR3 region has 14 residues. Per germline, CDR1 LGHNA and CDR2 YSLEER. V was cut by 6 bases and J by 5 bases, with 16 bases left in between.

This chain links TRBV7-3 with TRBJ2-7, with D possibly matching TRBD1 (6 bases). Trimming pared 5 bases from V and 7 bases from J, leaving 15 bases between. The germline gives CDR1 SGHTA, CDR2 FQGTGA. The CDR3 has 13 residues. The CDR3 DNA reads as TGTGCCAGCAGCCAACAGGGAGATAGTGAGCAGTACTTC. It translates to CASSQQGDSEQYF.

The chain recombines TRBV19 with TRBJ1-5, with 7 bases fitting TRBD1. Germline CDR1 and CDR2: LNHDA and SQIVND (reference sequence). The CDR3 consists of 16 residues. Trimming at V came to 5 bases and at J to 11 bases, leaving 18 bases not matched to a gene. CDR3 in DNA: TGTGCCAGTAGTCCTCAAGGCACAGGGGTCAAAACGGCCCAGCATTTT. This encodes CASSPQGTGVKTAQHF.

The J gene is TRBJ1-4, the V gene TRBV28, with 9 nucleotides matching TRBD1. V lost 5 bases and J lost 4; bases outside the gene matches: 5. The CDR3 length is 15 residues. Germline CDR1 and CDR2: MDHEN and SYDVKM. The DNA of the CDR3 is TGTGCCAGCAGTCCTGGGACAGGGATTAATGAAAAACTGTTTTTT. It specifies CASSPGTGINEKLFF.

The chain links TRBV11-1 to TRBJ2-1; 13 positions match TRBD2. Germline V gene lookup returns CDR1 SGHAT and CDR2 FQDESV (reference sequence). The length of the CDR3 is 16 residues. With V trimmed by 1 base and J by 9 bases, 6 bases remained unmatched. CDR3 sequence: CASSLDTSGRALEQFF. The CDR3 coding sequence is TGTGCCAGCAGCTTAGACACTAGCGGGAGGGCCCTTGAGCAGTTCTTC.

V gene TRBV27 combines with J gene TRBJ2-3; 11 bases fit TRBD2. Unmatched junction bases numbered 4, after V lost 5 bases and J lost 3 bases. Germline V gene lookup returns CDR1 MNHEY and CDR2 SMNVEV (reference sequence). The CDR3 contains 15 residues. The CDR3 region is CASSPGLAVTDTQYF. CDR3 nucleotides: TGTGCCAGCAGTCCGGGACTAGCGGTAACAGATACGCAGTATTTT.